This is a list of T cell receptor beta chains from one sample in a study of technical replicates of blood from a handful of donors. Measured with immunoSEQ multiplex PCR; TCRdb has only the in-frame clones, and not every one. The data hold 80,000 or so clones, with approximately 94% observed a single time. The specimen sequenced was T cells isolated from PBMCs. The receptors stem from a human donor in good health. CDR3s include the opening cysteine and the closing phenylalanine or tryptophan. D genes are given only for firm matches.

d_call	v_call	j_call	cdr3_aa	cdr3_nt
.	TRBV27	TRBJ2-7	CASMVSDEQYF	TGTGCCAGCATGGTATCGGACGAGCAGTACTTC
TRBD2	TRBV5-4	TRBJ2-1	CASSLVLAGESYNEQFF	TGTGCCAGCAGCTTGGTCCTAGCGGGAGAGTCCTACAATGAGCAGTTCTTC
TRBD2	TRBV11-2	TRBJ2-1	CASSGTSGYNEQFF	TGTGCCAGCAGCGGGACTAGCGGCTACAATGAGCAGTTCTTC
TRBD1	TRBV7-9	TRBJ1-2	CASSLTGDYGYTF	TGTGCCAGCAGCCTTACAGGGGACTATGGCTACACCTTC
TRBD2	TRBV6-5	TRBJ2-3	CASSYTSGRAGDTQYF	TGTGCCAGCAGTTACACTAGCGGGAGGGCCGGAGATACGCAGTATTTT
TRBD1	TRBV28	TRBJ1-3	CASSSHTGDGNTIYF	TGTGCCAGCAGTTCCCACACAGGGGACGGAAACACCATATATTTT
.	TRBV6-5	TRBJ1-2	CASSYNRARGYTF	TGTGCCAGCAGTTACAACAGGGCCCGCGGCTACACCTTC
.	TRBV7-3	TRBJ2-1	CASSLTPPRSEQFF	TGTGCCAGCAGCTTAACCCCCCCTCGGAGTGAGCAGTTCTTC
TRBD2	TRBV7-9	TRBJ2-1	CASSQRVTGGGEQFF	TGTGCCAGCAGCCAGAGAGTAACGGGGGGGGGTGAGCAGTTCTTC
.	TRBV29-1	TRBJ1-1	CSVEVRGAFF	TGCAGCGTTGAGGTACGGGGAGCTTTCTTT
.	TRBV2	TRBJ2-5	CASSEMRTKKHF	TGTGCCAGCAGTGAAATGCGGACTAAGAAACACTTC
.	TRBV4-3	TRBJ2-7	CASSQGNTRLGSYEQYF	TGCGCCAGCAGCCAAGGAAATACGAGACTAGGGTCCTACGAGCAGTACTTC
.	TRBV28	TRBJ1-5	CASAIGTSQPQHF	TGTGCCAGCGCGATAGGGACTTCTCAGCCCCAGCATTTT
.	TRBV5-1	TRBJ2-3	CASSFVTNTDTQYF	TGCGCCAGCAGCTTCGTGACTAACACAGATACGCAGTATTTT
.	TRBV5-8	TRBJ1-3	CASSLQETPGNTIYF	TGTGCCAGCAGCCTACAGGAGACTCCTGGAAACACCATATATTTT
TRBD1	TRBV7-9	TRBJ2-7	CASSLRQGDRVVEQYF	TGTGCCAGCAGCCTAAGACAAGGGGACAGGGTGGTCGAGCAGTACTTC
.	TRBV11-2	TRBJ1-2	CASSSNREWSYGYTF	TGTGCCAGCAGCTCTAACAGGGAGTGGAGCTATGGCTACACCTTC
.	TRBV7-2	TRBJ2-3	CASSTYSTDTQYF	TGTGCCAGCAGCACATACAGCACAGATACGCAGTATTTT
.	TRBV29-1	TRBJ1-2	CSVGGGPQSGYTF	TGCAGCGTGGGGGGAGGACCACAGTCGGGCTACACCTTC
.	TRBV29-1	TRBJ2-3	CSALPGVDTQYF	TGCAGCGCCCTCCCAGGGGTGGATACGCAGTATTTT
TRBD1	TRBV7-8	TRBJ1-1	CASSQLDRGVEAFF	TGTGCCAGCAGCCAACTGGACAGGGGGGTTGAAGCTTTCTTT
TRBD2	TRBV4-2	TRBJ2-3	CASSHSAGDTDTQYF	TGTGCCAGCAGCCATTCAGCGGGAGACACAGATACGCAGTATTTT